The subject of this entry is one T cell receptor beta chain. Antigen unknown. V gave up 6 bases and J gave up 7 bases; unmatched junction bases: 3. Germline assignment: CDR1 MNHEY and CDR2 SVGAGI. This CDR3 has 14 amino acids. This record belongs to a study of T cell responses to AZD1222 COVID-19 vaccine. The study, taken as a whole, reports: Clonal diversity was possibly underestimated, and white British individuals and females predominated among donors. Vaccine-associated CD4 TCRs ranged over spike, dominating at 160-218 and 743-854.

Assay: immunoSEQ multiplex PCR; the TCRdb copy retains only in-frame clones and omits some. The sample has 90,000 to 130,000 clones; approximately 94% are singletons. The V call is TRBV6-5, the J call TRBJ1-6; 10 bases fit TRBD1. The specimen comprised peripheral blood, sampled 28 days after the second AZD1222 dose. The sequence derives from an adult who received the AZD1222 COVID-19 vaccine. The CDR3 DNA sequence: TGTGCCAGCAGAGACAGGGGGCACAATTCACCCCTCCACTTT. Translated: CASRDRGHNSPLHF.